This TCR beta chain was captured in a study of cytomegalovirus exposure and HLA in healthy donors. At the level of the study: The same platform was used for the 130 or so validation repertoires and the approximately 670 first-cohort repertoires, a later analysis reported.

A remark on this clone: What it recognizes is unknown.

Points from the study as a whole: The investigators catalogued 164 TCR beta chains as cytomegalovirus-associated.

The CDR3 spans 16 residues. The trim removed 5 bases at V and 8 bases at J, leaving 16 bases unmatched. Germline CDR1 and CDR2: SGHTA and FQGNSA. Clones were sequenced by immunoSEQ multiplex PCR, and TCRdb holds only the in-frame ones, with some missing. The sample shows about 190,000 clones, 84% of them seen only once. This rearrangement joins TRBV7-2 to TRBJ1-1, with 8 bases lining up with TRBD1. Input material: PBMCs. The sequence came from a man between 18 and 29 years old in good health and CMV-seropositive. The chain's CDR3 is CASSLPGQGARFEAFF. DNA for the CDR3: TGTGCCAGCAGCCTCCCGGGGCAGGGGGCGAGGTTCGAAGCTTTCTTT.